This TCR beta chain derives from a study of T cells in Graves' hyperthyroidism and ophthalmopathy. Findings and caveats of the study: In blood, most of the thyroid clonotypes expanded above 0.001 were also present.

Amplified TCR beta CDR3 regions derived from RNA transcripts. The HTBI primer set was used in a first-round RT-PCR of the TCR CDR3. Via MiXCR, TCRdb re-called the multiplex PCR reads, giving one row per CDR3 protein. The data contain about 610,000 distinct CDR3 sequences, about 15% of them singletons. This CDR3 has 9 amino acids. Germline CDR1 reads MNHEY; CDR2 reads SMNVEV (reference sequence). As to this clonotype: Its antigen is still unknown. A read error may produce the germline difference seen at one junction end.

This chain links TRBV27 with TRBJ1-1; D gene unclear. Specimen: blood. The clonotype was recovered from a woman aged 35 to 49 with Graves' ophthalmopathy. CDR3 nucleotide sequence: TGTGCCAGCAGTTCGCAGGTATTTTTT. It codes for CASSSQVFF.